The entry below gives a single T cell receptor (beta chain) sequence along with its context. Antigen specificity is unknown. The CDR3 consists of 14 residues. Unmatched junction bases numbered 5, after V lost 8 bases and J lost 6 bases. CDR1 and CDR2 (germline): MNHEY, SVGAGI. The data belong to a study of cytomegalovirus exposure and HLA in healthy donors. On the study more broadly: Among roughly 190 million T cells, an earlier analysis found 95 million to 140 million unique TCR beta sequences. Overall study findings and caveats: What was likely a sequencing artifact was a cluster of highly shared sequence variants.

PCR primers comprised 60 Vbeta and 13 Jbeta primers. Measured with immunoSEQ multiplex PCR; TCRdb has only the in-frame clones, and not every one. The repertoire table contains around 76,000 clones. The clonotype originates from a middle-aged man in good health and CMV-seronegative. The sample was PBMCs. The chain couples TRBV6-5 to TRBJ2-7; TRBD2 agrees at 15 bases. CDR3 coding DNA: TGTGCCAGCCAACGGACTAGCGGGAGGGTCGAGCAGTACTTC. Translating it yields CASQRTSGRVEQYF.